This T cell receptor beta chain was profiled in a study of blood T cell repertoires in COVID-19. Using immunoSEQ multiplex PCR, the repertoire was profiled, and TCRdb retains in-frame clones only, with some absent. In the table there are about 170,000 clones, around four fifths of which are singletons. This receptor was taken from a woman aged 80 or over with active or convalescent COVID-19. The sequenced material came from peripheral blood.

This CDR3 is CSARDGNEQFF. The DNA for the CDR3 is TGCAGTGCTAGAGACGGTAATGAGCAGTTCTTC. The chain uses TRBV20-1 and TRBJ2-1, with D unresolved. The V end lost 0 bases, the J end lost 7 bases, and 4 bases lay between the germline ends. CDR3 length: 11 amino acids. Germline V gene data show CDR1 as DFQATT and CDR2 as SNEGSKA (reference sequence).